Sequencing of this T cell receptor (beta chain) was carried out in a study of blood T cell repertoires in COVID-19. Turning to the study itself: Sites across the United States, Italy and Spain contributed samples from acute and convalescent COVID-19.

The CDR3 extends over 15 amino acids. The germline CDR1 and CDR2 sequences are SGHRS and YFSETQ. The junction had 7 bases not matched to a gene; V was cut back by 4 bases and J by 5 bases. The method was immunoSEQ multiplex PCR; TCRdb's version includes in-frame clones alone and lacks a portion of them. The sample includes approximately 190,000 clones, about 85% of them seen just once. The source material was peripheral blood. The receptor's source is a man aged 65-85 years with active or convalescent COVID-19. V usage is TRBV5-1 and J usage is TRBJ1-2; 11 nucleotides agree with TRBD1. CDR3 nucleotide sequence: TGCGCCAGCAGCCCCGGACAGGGGGCAGGTTATGGCTACACCTTC. Encoded protein: CASSPGQGAGYGYTF.